The TCR beta chain described here comes from a study of CD8 T cells in ankylosing spondylitis. TCRdb processed the 5' RACE reads anew with MiXCR; each CDR3 protein has one entry. The sample includes 200,000 to 250,000 distinct CDR3 sequences, more than 9% of them seen just once. Germline loops: CDR1 MNHEY, CDR2 SVGEGT. The CDR3 is 16 residues long. V lost 2 bases and J lost 5, with 18 bases in between. This clonotype appeared a few times. Sequenced: blood, either unsorted or a sorted T cell fraction (not recorded which). The V gene is TRBV6-2 or TRBV6-3, the J gene TRBJ2-5, with D perhaps TRBD2 (5 bases). This clonotype was obtained from a male donor with ankylosing spondylitis or in good health (not recorded which). The CDR3 bases are TGTGCCAGCAGTTACCGCGCTGCTAGCCGAGGGGAGACCCAGTACTTC. It translates to CASSYRAASRGETQYF.